The 12 T cell receptor beta chains given below trace back to one sample, sequenced in a study of blood T cell repertoires in COVID-19. TCRdb's table, derived via immunoSEQ multiplex PCR, lists solely in-frame clones and lacks some. Seen here are more than 200,000 clones, 65% to 85% observed once, and the top ten hold 27%. Material for sequencing was peripheral blood. The source of these receptors is a man aged 40-49 years with acute or convalescent COVID-19.

V usage is TRBV29-1 and J usage is TRBJ1-2, with 9 bases fitting TRBD1. The CDR3 extends over 14 amino acids. The germline gives CDR1 SQVTM, CDR2 ANQGSEA. V was pared by 6 bases and J by 0 bases, with 5 bases of the junction left unmatched. The chain's CDR3 is CSVGTGQANYGYTF. As DNA, the CDR3 is TGCAGCGTCGGGACAGGGCAAGCTAACTATGGCTACACCTTC.

This chain links TRBV30 with TRBJ2-2; D not certain. CDR1 is GTSNPN, CDR2 SVGIG, per germline (reference sequence). The CDR3 extends over 13 amino acids. Between the trimmed V and J ends, which lost 7 bases and 7 bases, there was a span of 16 bases. CDR3: CAFLLEDGGELFF. DNA of the CDR3: TGTGCCTTCCTGCTAGAGGATGGCGGGGAGCTGTTTTTT. Full variable domain (rest looked up from reference TRBV30 and TRBJ2-2): SQTIHQWPATLVQPVGSPLSLECTVEGTSNPNLYWYRQAAGRGLQLLFYSVGIGQISSEVPQNLSASRPQDRQFILSSKKLLLSDSGFYLCAFLLEDGGELFFGEGSRLTVL.

The rearrangement links TRBV2 to TRBJ1-1; 9 nucleotides agree with TRBD1. The CDR3 runs 14 residues. CDR1 and CDR2 (germline): SNHLY, FYNNEI. The junction had 6 bases not matched to a gene; V was cut back by 6 bases and J by 4 bases. CDR3 protein: CASRDPGQGTEAFF. Written as DNA, the CDR3 is TGTGCCAGCAGAGACCCGGGACAGGGCACTGAAGCTTTCTTT. Full variable domain (missing parts from reference TRBV2 and TRBJ1-1): EPEVTQTPSHQVTQMGQEVILRCVPISNHLYFYWYRQILGQKVEFLVSFYNNEISEKSEIFDDQFSVERPDGSNFTLKIRSTKLEDSAMYFCASRDPGQGTEAFFGQGTRLTVV.

The rearrangement joins TRBV19 to TRBJ1-5; maybe TRBD1 (5 bases). The germline V gene encodes CDR1 LNHDA and CDR2 SQIVND (reference sequence). The germline V and J ends were trimmed by 9 bases and 7 bases, with 13 bases remaining between them. The CDR3 extends over 12 amino acids. The CDR3 DNA follows: TGTGCCAGCAAAGACAGCGACCAGCCCCAGCATTTT. Protein product: CASKDSDQPQHF.

This clone has just one count. The rearrangement uses TRBV27 and TRBJ2-3; the D gene is possibly TRBD2 (7 bases). The germline V and J ends were trimmed by 0 bases and 11 bases, with 15 bases remaining between them. Germline CDR1 is MNHEY and CDR2 is SMNVEV (reference sequence). The CDR3 consists of 14 residues. The CDR3 DNA is TGTGCCAGCAGTTTATCGCTGCAGGGGAGGGAGCAGTATTTT. Encoded protein: CASSLSLQGREQYF.

The gene calls are TRBV7-2 and TRBJ2-3, with a tentative D call TRBD2 (6 bases). The CDR3 is made up of 14 amino acids. V shed 7 bases and J shed 4 bases, with 15 bases lying between them. CDR1 SGHTA and CDR2 FQGNSA come from the germline V gene. In DNA form, the CDR3 reads TGTGCCAGCAAGATGGCGGGACCCGCAGATACGCAGTATTTT. Translation: CASKMAGPADTQYF.

The table lists this clone with a few counts. The CDR3 here is CASQGLAGTFGGQFF. CDR3 DNA sequence: TGTGCCAGCCAAGGACTAGCGGGGACCTTCGGTGGGCAGTTCTTC. This chain joins TRBV19 and TRBJ2-1; 12 bases are a match to TRBD2. The CDR3 is made up of 15 amino acids. V lost 9 bases to trimming and J lost 12 bases; unmatched junction nucleotides: 15. Germline CDR1 and CDR2: LNHDA and SQIVND (reference sequence).

The chain carries TRBV6-2 or TRBV6-3 and TRBJ2-7; 9 bases line up with TRBD2. The CDR3 sequence is 14 residues long. J gave up 6 bases and V 2 bases, and 5 bases lay outside the gene matches. Germline V CDR1 and CDR2: MNHEY, SVGEGT. The CDR3 reads CASSYPQREAEQYF. The CDR3 nucleotides read TGTGCCAGCAGTTACCCCCAGCGGGAGGCCGAGCAGTACTTC.

The CDR3 bases are TGTGCCAGCAGCTTAGAGGGGGACAGGGGCTACAATGAGCAGTTCTTC. Translating gives CASSLEGDRGYNEQFF. The chain combines TRBV11-3 with TRBJ2-1; 10 positions match TRBD1. Germline lookup yields CDR1 SGHNT and CDR2 YENEEA. J gave up 3 bases and V 0 bases, and 2 bases lay outside the gene matches. The CDR3 extends over 16 amino acids.

The chain carries TRBV18 and TRBJ1-4, with a possible D match to TRBD1 (5 bases). There are 16 residues in the CDR3. V dropped 1 base and J dropped 2 bases, with 11 bases sitting between them. The germline V gene has CDR1 KGHSH and CDR2 LQKENI. CDR3 region: CASSPLWGETNEKLFF. DNA of the CDR3: TGTGCCAGCTCACCACTTTGGGGCGAGACTAATGAAAAACTGTTTTTT.

The rearrangement uses TRBV4-1 and TRBJ1-5; perhaps TRBD1 as D (6 bases). V shed 0 bases and J shed 4 bases, with 19 bases lying between them. This CDR3 comprises 18 residues. Germline V lookup: CDR1 MGHRA, CDR2 YSYEKL. CDR3 nucleotide sequence: TGCGCCAGCAGCCAAGACTTGCATTCAGCAGGGGCAAATCAGCCCCAGCATTTT. It yields the protein CASSQDLHSAGANQPQHF.

The rearrangement uses TRBV29-1 and TRBJ1-3; 7 positions match TRBD1. The length of the CDR3 is 12 residues. Germline-derived CDR1 and CDR2 are SQVTM and ANQGSEA. V dropped 3 bases and J dropped 4; count of bases not matched to a gene: 0. The CDR3 here is CSVEDRGNTIYF. The CDR3 DNA is TGCAGCGTTGAGGACAGGGGAAACACCATATATTTT.